This T cell receptor (beta chain) was sequenced for a study of blood T cell repertoires in COVID-19. Turning to the study itself: Both acute and convalescent COVID-19 samples were obtained from the United States, Italy and Spain.

The CDR3 has 14 amino acids. The J segment lost 5 bases and the V segment lost 6 bases, leaving 9 bases of the junction unmatched. Germline values: CDR1 SQVTM, CDR2 ANQGSEA. Per the study methods: Estimates of nucleated cell counts were drawn from the amplification of reference gene primers. Sequencing was performed with immunoSEQ multiplex PCR; in TCRdb, only in-frame clones are kept and a portion is missing. D and trimming were read from the DNA, whereas the V and J calls and clone size are those reported in that table. The top ten hold about a sixth of the sample, which has roughly 80,000 clones, around 80% seen once.

Sequencing was performed on peripheral blood. The TCR originated in a woman aged 55-69 years with acute or convalescent COVID-19. This rearrangement joins TRBV29-1 to TRBJ1-1, with 10 bases aligning to TRBD1. CDR3 nucleotide sequence: TGCAGCGTCCGAACGGACAGGGGGGGAACTGAAGCTTTCTTT. This encodes CSVRTDRGGTEAFF.